This is a list of T cell receptor beta chains from one sample in a study of blood T cell repertoires in COVID-19. Produced via immunoSEQ multiplex PCR; TCRdb's table is partial and in-frame only. The data hold about 280,000 clones, with about 82% observed a single time. The material sequenced was peripheral blood. The receptor source for this set is a man between 50 and 59 years old with active or convalescent COVID-19. CDR3s include the opening cysteine and the closing phenylalanine or tryptophan. The D gene is left open where the match is weak. Not all rows give a size; the values are once, few, many and, for expanded clones, a class.

CDR3	DNA	size	D	V	J
CASSLVFAGLGNTGELFF	TGTGCCAGCAGCTTAGTGTTTGCGGGACTAGGTAACACCGGGGAGCTGTTTTTT	.	TRBD2	TRBV11-2	TRBJ2-2
CASSLPGGLDNEQFF	TGTGCCAGCAGCTTACCTGGTGGCCTAGACAATGAGCAGTTCTTC	.	.	TRBV7-6	TRBJ2-1
CASSLVLRGSEAFF	TGTGCCAGCAGCTTAGTACTTCGAGGAAGTGAAGCTTTCTTT	few	.	TRBV11-2	TRBJ1-1
CASSQDPEGGGKNIQYF	TGTGCCAGCAGCCAAGATCCCGAAGGGGGCGGCAAAAACATTCAGTACTTC	.	TRBD1	TRBV4-2	TRBJ2-4
CVRSLVRRYRGRLYEQYF	TGTGTCAGAAGCTTGGTCAGGAGGTATCGCGGGAGGCTCTACGAGCAGTACTTC	once	TRBD2	TRBV5-3	TRBJ2-7
CASSPLGAKTQYF	TGCGCCAGCAGCCCGCTAGGGGCGAAGACCCAGTACTTC	.	.	TRBV5-1	TRBJ2-5
CATSIKGLGTEAFF	TGTGCCACCAGCATTAAGGGGTTGGGCACTGAAGCTTTCTTT	.	.	TRBV15	TRBJ1-1
CSATGQAPGKNIQYF	TGCAGCGCTACTGGACAGGCCCCAGGGAAAAACATTCAGTACTTC	.	TRBD1	TRBV29-1	TRBJ2-4
CASSYGGDGADTQYF	TGCGCCAGCAGCTATGGAGGTGATGGCGCAGATACGCAGTATTTT	.	.	TRBV5-1	TRBJ2-3
CASSLQGQVRNTIYF	TGTGCCAGCAGCCTTCAGGGACAGGTTAGAAACACCATATATTTT	.	TRBD1	TRBV28	TRBJ1-3
CASSQGQGNNSPLHF	TGTGCCAGCAGCCAAGGACAGGGTAATAATTCACCCCTCCACTTT	.	TRBD1	TRBV3-1/TRBV3-2	TRBJ1-6
CASSSGDYPVRQETQYF	TGTGCCAGCAGCTCTGGGGACTACCCTGTAAGACAAGAGACCCAGTACTTC	.	TRBD2	TRBV9	TRBJ2-5
CASSATVPETQYF	TGCGCCAGCAGCGCCACAGTCCCAGAGACCCAGTACTTC	.	.	TRBV5-1	TRBJ2-5
CASSPAPGQGISGELFF	TGTGCCAGCAGCCCGGCTCCGGGACAGGGAATTTCCGGGGAGCTGTTTTTT	.	TRBD1	TRBV3-1/TRBV3-2	TRBJ2-2
CASSYGDRGTEQYF	TGTGCCAGCAGTTACGGGGACAGGGGGACCGAGCAGTACTTC	.	TRBD1	TRBV6-5	TRBJ2-7
CASSLGGRELFF	TGTGCCAGCAGCTTAGGTGGGCGGGAGCTGTTTTTT	.	.	TRBV7-9	TRBJ2-2
CASSHRLANTGELFF	TGTGCCAGCAGCCACAGACTAGCGAACACCGGGGAGCTGTTTTTT	.	.	TRBV7-2	TRBJ2-2
CASSLPSDGYTF	TGTGCCAGCAGTTTACCCAGTGATGGCTACACCTTC	.	.	TRBV28	TRBJ1-2
CASSFGQGSYEQYF	TGTGCCAGCAGTTTTGGACAGGGGTCCTACGAGCAGTACTTC	many	TRBD1	TRBV27	TRBJ2-7
CASTLAGLFDEQYF	TGTGCCAGCACCCTGGCGGGACTGTTCGACGAGCAGTACTTC	once	.	TRBV5-6	TRBJ2-7
CASSLARSGTSVNTGELFF	TGTGCCAGCAGCTTAGCAAGATCCGGGACTAGTGTCAACACCGGGGAGCTGTTTTTT	.	TRBD2	TRBV7-8	TRBJ2-2
CASSGETGGIQYF	TGTGCCAGTAGTGGGGAGACAGGGGGGATCCAGTACTTC	.	TRBD1	TRBV19	TRBJ2-5
CASSVRDSSNQPQHF	TGTGCCAGCAGCGTCCGGGACAGTAGCAATCAGCCCCAGCATTTT	.	TRBD1	TRBV7-8	TRBJ1-5
CASSPRWTGGEHTQYF	TGTGCCAGCAGCCCCCGGTGGACAGGGGGCGAACATACGCAGTATTTT	.	TRBD1	TRBV9	TRBJ2-3
CASSIVRGNNQPQHF	TGTGCCAGTAGTATTGTTCGGGGAAACAATCAGCCCCAGCATTTT	.	.	TRBV19	TRBJ1-5
CASSPNIGQGASGNTIYF	TGTGCCAGCAGCCCTAACATCGGACAGGGGGCCTCTGGAAACACCATATATTTT	.	TRBD1	TRBV9	TRBJ1-3
CASSLTGGTRSGANVLTF	TGTGCCAGCAGCTTAACTGGCGGGACCCGCTCTGGGGCCAACGTCCTGACTTTC	.	.	TRBV7-3	TRBJ2-6
CAWSLRDRDLTEAFF	TGTGCCTGGAGTTTAAGGGACAGAGACCTCACTGAAGCTTTCTTT	.	TRBD1	TRBV30	TRBJ1-1
CASSSHTTTGSWEQYF	TGTGCCAGCAGCTCCCACACCACGACAGGTTCGTGGGAGCAGTACTTC	.	.	TRBV11-2	TRBJ2-7
CASSLDRGFVNTGELFF	TGTGCCAGCAGTTTAGACAGGGGCTTCGTGAACACCGGGGAGCTGTTTTTT	.	TRBD1	TRBV27	TRBJ2-2
CASSQAPSEKETQYF	TGTGCCAGCAGCCAAGCTCCTAGCGAAAAAGAGACCCAGTACTTC	.	.	TRBV4-2	TRBJ2-5
CASSPSGRNTEAFF	TGTGCCAGCTCACCCTCAGGCCGGAACACTGAAGCTTTCTTT	.	.	TRBV18	TRBJ1-1
CASSKMGSGNEKLFF	TGTGCCAGCAGCAAGATGGGCAGCGGTAATGAAAAACTGTTTTTT	.	.	TRBV2	TRBJ1-4
CASSARAGETQYF	TGTGCCAGCAGCGCCAGGGCCGGCGAGACCCAGTACTTC	.	.	TRBV9	TRBJ2-5
CASSLTGGQSSYNEQFF	TGTGCCAGCAGTCTGACAGGGGGCCAGAGCTCCTACAATGAGCAGTTCTTC	few	TRBD1	TRBV27	TRBJ2-1
CASSGTGDQPQHF	TGCGCCAGCTCTGGGACAGGGGATCAGCCCCAGCATTTT	.	TRBD1	TRBV10-2	TRBJ1-5
CASSLRDRSSYEQYF	TGTGCCAGCAGCTTGAGGGACAGAAGCTCCTACGAGCAGTACTTC	few	TRBD1	TRBV5-6	TRBJ2-7
CASSPGTRSETQYF	TGTGCCAGCAGCCCCGGGACTAGATCCGAGACCCAGTACTTC	.	TRBD2	TRBV3-1/TRBV3-2	TRBJ2-5
CASSPGTGRYTEAFF	TGTGCCAGCAGCCCCGGGACAGGGAGGTACACTGAAGCTTTCTTT	.	TRBD1	TRBV7-9	TRBJ1-1
CASSTRTGGVETQYF	TGTGCCAGCAGTACCCGGACAGGGGGGGTGGAGACCCAGTACTTC	.	TRBD1	TRBV28	TRBJ2-5
CATRGGWLMNTEAFF	TGTGCCACCAGGGGAGGGTGGCTTATGAACACTGAAGCTTTCTTT	.	.	TRBV2	TRBJ1-1
CASSSVYEGASYGYTF	TGTGCCAGCAGTTCCGTGTATGAGGGGGCTTCCTATGGCTACACCTTC	.	TRBD1	TRBV28	TRBJ1-2
CASSSGTGITGELFF	TGTGCCAGCAGCTCCGGGACAGGGATCACCGGGGAGCTGTTTTTT	.	TRBD1	TRBV3-1/TRBV3-2	TRBJ2-2
CAWSYGGRPGEQYF	TGTGCCTGGAGTTATGGCGGGAGGCCGGGCGAGCAGTACTTC	.	TRBD2	TRBV30	TRBJ2-7